Reported below is one T cell receptor beta chain. What antigen it recognizes has not been identified. Base qualities are not recorded, but no much larger clone differs from it by a single base. This sample is part of a study of T cell responses to AZD1222 COVID-19 vaccine (dated by TCRdb to the early 2020s). Looking at the study overall: Because spike-specific TCR depth and breadth did not differ between the two schedules, AZD1222 recipients who got a second dose at roughly 4 weeks were pooled with those who got a second dose at roughly 12 weeks. A total of under 250 trial participants underwent TCR sequencing, of whom roughly 210 had received two doses of AZD1222 and about 26 had received two doses of the MenACWY control vaccine. Trial participants were enrolled by age into 18-55, 56-69 and 70-plus year subgroups, with 148, 28 and 57 TCR-sequenced participants respectively.

The CDR3 regions of human TCRbeta chains were analyzed by immunosequencing. Regarding the original processing steps: TCRs in the repertoires were matched against a reference library of SARS-CoV-2-specific TCRs that had been generated with the MIRA antigen-specificity platform. Breadth was defined as the fraction of unique TCRs that were SARS-CoV-2-associated. Depth was defined as the fraction of total T cells that were SARS-CoV-2-associated. Using the MIRA data, each spike-specific TCR was assigned both to the spike region to which the TCR was reactive and to a CD4 or CD8 class. Log10-transformed breadth and depth values were compared by one-way ANOVA with Sidak's multiple comparisons tests. The table comes from immuneACCESS by way of TCRdb, which keeps in-frame sequences with V and J called. Part of the clones is missing from these tables; in studies checked, under half for an unresolved V gene and the rest for unknown reasons. The V and J calls and the clone size are those of that table, but D and trimming were determined from the DNA. The sample table shows some 120,000 clones, and 80% to 90% are seen once. 1.5% to 2% of the sample is taken by the ten largest.

The CDR3 numbers 15 residues from cysteine through phenylalanine. Kept here is only the CDR3 DNA, which spans 45 bases and is read in frame from base 1. The germline V gene provides CDR1 SGHTA and CDR2 FQGNSA. Compared with germline, V lacks 5 bases and J lacks 5 bases; bases without a gene match: 6. According to the study, the label for this sample's time point signals: baseline before first vaccination. Samples from vaccinated people were obtained from the UK trials COV001 and COV002, which included a single-blind randomized controlled phase 2/3 trial of AZD1222 (ChAdOx1 nCoV-19) in healthy adults. For TCRbeta chain sequencing, PBMC samples were collected from trial participants at day 0 and at day 28 after the second dose. Summary of the overall study and its limitations: Reportedly, almost half of the unique spike-specific TCRs recognized epitopes lying outside the regions that are mutated in the B.1.351 and B.1.1.7 variants. Because no samples from the day 14 peak response were available, repertoires could be characterized only after the peak T cell response. Conclusions about previously exposed vaccinees are limited, since just a handful of AZD1222 recipients were seropositive for SARS-CoV-2 at baseline. Vaccine-associated CD4 TCRs spanned the whole spike protein, with dominant responses in regions 160-218 and 743-854. In the small 56-69-year group, the increase in depth fell short of significance, most likely because of low power. After two AZD1222 doses, both the breadth and the depth of spike-specific TCRs were significantly higher than at day 0 and than in MenACWY recipients. Most participants were white British and females outnumbered males, and the authors suggested that clonal diversity may have been underestimated.

This receptor was obtained from an adult in good health. Here the sequenced sample was peripheral blood, taken on day 0 of AZD1222 vaccination. Recombination linked TRBV7-2 to TRBJ2-3, with 11 middle bases fitting TRBD2. The DNA is as follows: TGTGCCAGCAGCCACACTAGCGGGAGATTAGATACGCAGTATTTT. It translates as CASSHTSGRLDTQYF.